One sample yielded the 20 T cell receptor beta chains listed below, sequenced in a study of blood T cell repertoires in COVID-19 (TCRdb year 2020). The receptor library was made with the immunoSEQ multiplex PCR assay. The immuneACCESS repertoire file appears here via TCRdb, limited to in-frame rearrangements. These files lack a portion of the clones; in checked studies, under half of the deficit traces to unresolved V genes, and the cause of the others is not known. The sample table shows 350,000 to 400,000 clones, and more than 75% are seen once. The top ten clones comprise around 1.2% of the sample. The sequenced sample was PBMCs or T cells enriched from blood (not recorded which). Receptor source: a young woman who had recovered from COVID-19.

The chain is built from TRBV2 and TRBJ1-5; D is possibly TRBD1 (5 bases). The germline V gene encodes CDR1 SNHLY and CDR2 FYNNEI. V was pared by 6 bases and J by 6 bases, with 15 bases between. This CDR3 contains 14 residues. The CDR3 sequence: CASRVRQGGQPQHF. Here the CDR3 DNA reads TGTGCCAGCAGAGTCCGGCAGGGCGGTCAGCCCCAGCATTTT.

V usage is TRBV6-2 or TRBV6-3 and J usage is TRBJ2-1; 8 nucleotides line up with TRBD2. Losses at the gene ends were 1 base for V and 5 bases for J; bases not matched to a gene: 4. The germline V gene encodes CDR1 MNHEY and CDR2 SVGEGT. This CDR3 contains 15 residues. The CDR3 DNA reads TGTGCCAGCAGTTACTTAGCGGGGTCCAACAATGAGCAGTTCTTC. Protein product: CASSYLAGSNNEQFF.

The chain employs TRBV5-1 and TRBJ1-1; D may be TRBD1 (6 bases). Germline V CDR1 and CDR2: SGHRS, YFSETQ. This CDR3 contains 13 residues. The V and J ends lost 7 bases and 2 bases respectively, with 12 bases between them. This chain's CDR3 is CASGEGTNTEAFF. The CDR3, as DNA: TGCGCCAGCGGGGAGGGGACAAACACTGAAGCTTTCTTT.

The CDR3 spells CASSISGSNVLTF. CDR3 nucleotide sequence: TGTGCCAGTAGTATTTCGGGGTCCAACGTCCTGACTTTC. The chain joins TRBV19 to TRBJ2-6; the D gene is possibly TRBD2 (5 bases). The CDR3 totals 13 residues. Trimming left V 3 bases short and J 8 bases short, with 8 bases between. Germline loops: CDR1 LNHDA, CDR2 SQIVND (reference sequence).

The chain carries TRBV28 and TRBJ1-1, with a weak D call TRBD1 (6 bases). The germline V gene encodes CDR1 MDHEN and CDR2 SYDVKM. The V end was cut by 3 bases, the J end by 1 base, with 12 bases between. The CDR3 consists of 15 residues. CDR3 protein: CASSLTGLKNTEAFF. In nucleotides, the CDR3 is TGTGCCAGCAGTTTGACAGGCCTCAAGAACACTGAAGCTTTCTTT.

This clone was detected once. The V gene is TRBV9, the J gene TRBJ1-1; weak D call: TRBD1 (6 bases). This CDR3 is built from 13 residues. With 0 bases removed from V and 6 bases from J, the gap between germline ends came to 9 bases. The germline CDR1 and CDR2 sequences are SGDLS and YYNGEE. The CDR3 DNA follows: TGTGCCAGCAGCGTAGGGGGGCCGGCTGAAGCTTTCTTT. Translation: CASSVGGPAEAFF.

Written as DNA, the CDR3 is TGCGCCAGCAGCCACCAGGGGAGACCACAGTTCTTC. It codes for CASSHQGRPQFF. The chain couples TRBV4-3 to TRBJ2-1, with D maybe TRBD1 (6 bases). The CDR3 loop spans 12 amino acids. The germline V gene has CDR1 LGHNA and CDR2 YSLEER. V lost 3 bases and J 13 bases, leaving 13 bases between the germline ends.

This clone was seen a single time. CDR3 nucleotides: TGTGCCAGCAGCTTAGGGGGACTCACTGAAGCTTTCTTT. This encodes CASSLGGLTEAFF. V usage is TRBV13 and J usage is TRBJ1-1, with D possibly matching TRBD1 (5 bases). This CDR3 contains 13 residues. Germline CDR1 and CDR2: PRHDT and FYEKMQ (reference sequence). Trimming stripped 0 bases from V and 4 bases from J, with 6 bases between.

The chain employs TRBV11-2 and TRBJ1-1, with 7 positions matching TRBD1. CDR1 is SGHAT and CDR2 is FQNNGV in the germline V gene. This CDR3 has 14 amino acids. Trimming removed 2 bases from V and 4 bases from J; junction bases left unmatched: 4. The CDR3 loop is CASSLYQGGTEAFF. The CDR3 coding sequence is TGTGCCAGCAGCTTATACCAGGGGGGCACTGAAGCTTTCTTT.

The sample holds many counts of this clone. The CDR3 region has the DNA TGTGCCAGCTCACCATCGGTGTCAGGGGGCACTGAAGCTTTCTTT. Translated, it gives CASSPSVSGGTEAFF. J is TRBJ1-1 and V is TRBV18, with 7 bases lining up with TRBD1. Germline assignment: CDR1 KGHSH and CDR2 LQKENI. CDR3 size: 15 residues. The trim removed 2 bases at V and 4 bases at J, leaving 7 bases unmatched.

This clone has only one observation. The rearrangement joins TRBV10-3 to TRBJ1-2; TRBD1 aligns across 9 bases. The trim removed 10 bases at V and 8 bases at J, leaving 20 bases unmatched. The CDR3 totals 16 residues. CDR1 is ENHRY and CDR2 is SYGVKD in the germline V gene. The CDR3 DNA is TGTGCCACCCGATCGGACCCGGGACAGGGAACTGACGGCTACACCTTC. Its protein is CATRSDPGQGTDGYTF.

For the CDR3, the DNA is TGCAGCGTTGAAGGAGAGTCCGGGACAGGGGTTTCCGGGGAGCTGTTTTTT. Its translation is CSVEGESGTGVSGELFF. The chain is built from TRBV29-1 and TRBJ2-2; 10 bases line up with TRBD1. The ends lost 1 base at V and 6 bases at J; junction bases unmatched: 11. From germline, CDR1 is SQVTM and CDR2 ANQGSEA. This CDR3 contains 17 residues.

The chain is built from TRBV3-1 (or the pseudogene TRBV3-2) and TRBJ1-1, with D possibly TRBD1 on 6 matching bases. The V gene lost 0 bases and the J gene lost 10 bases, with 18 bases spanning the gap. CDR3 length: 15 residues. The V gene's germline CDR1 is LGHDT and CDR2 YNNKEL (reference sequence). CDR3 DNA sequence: TGTGCCAGCAGCCAAGAAGGGGGGGGATGGAGTGGAGCTTTCTTT. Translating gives CASSQEGGGWSGAFF.

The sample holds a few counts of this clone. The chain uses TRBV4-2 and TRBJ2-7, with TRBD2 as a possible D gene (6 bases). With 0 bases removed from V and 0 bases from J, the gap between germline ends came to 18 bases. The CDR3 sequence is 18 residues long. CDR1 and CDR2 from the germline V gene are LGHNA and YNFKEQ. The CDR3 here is CASSQDLKGSGYSYEQYF. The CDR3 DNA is TGTGCCAGCAGCCAAGATCTCAAGGGTAGCGGCTACTCCTACGAGCAGTACTTC.

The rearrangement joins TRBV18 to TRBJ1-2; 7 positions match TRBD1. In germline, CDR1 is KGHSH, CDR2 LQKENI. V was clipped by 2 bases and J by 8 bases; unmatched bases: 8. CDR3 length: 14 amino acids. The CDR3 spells CASSPSVQGKGYTF. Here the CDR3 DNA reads TGTGCCAGCTCACCAAGTGTACAGGGGAAAGGCTACACCTTC.

The CDR3 DNA reads TGCGCCAGCAGCTTGGGGGCAGGGGGCGCCGGGACTGAAGCTTTCTTT. This gives the protein CASSLGAGGAGTEAFF. This rearrangement joins TRBV5-1 to TRBJ1-1; 8 bases align to TRBD1. The germline V gene encodes CDR1 SGHRS and CDR2 YFSETQ. The CDR3 loop spans 16 amino acids. V lost 0 bases to trimming and J lost 5 bases; unmatched junction nucleotides: 9.

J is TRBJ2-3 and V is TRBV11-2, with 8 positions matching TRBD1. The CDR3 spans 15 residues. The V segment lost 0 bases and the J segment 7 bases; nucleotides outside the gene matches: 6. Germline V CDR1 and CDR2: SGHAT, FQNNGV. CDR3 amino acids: CASSLDPQGANTQYF. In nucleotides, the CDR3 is TGTGCCAGCAGCTTAGATCCCCAGGGGGCGAATACGCAGTATTTT.

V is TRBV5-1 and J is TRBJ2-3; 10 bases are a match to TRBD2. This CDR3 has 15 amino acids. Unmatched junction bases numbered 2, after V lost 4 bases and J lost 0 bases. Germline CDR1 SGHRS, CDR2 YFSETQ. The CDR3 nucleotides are TGCGCCAGCAGCCTAGCGGGGGCCAGCACAGATACGCAGTATTTT. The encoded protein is CASSLAGASTDTQYF.

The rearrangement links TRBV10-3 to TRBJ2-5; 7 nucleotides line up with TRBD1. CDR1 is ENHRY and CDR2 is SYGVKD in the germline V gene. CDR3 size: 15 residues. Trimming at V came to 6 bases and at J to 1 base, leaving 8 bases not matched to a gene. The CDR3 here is CAIRSGTALQETQYF. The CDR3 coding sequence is TGTGCCATCAGATCCGGGACAGCACTCCAAGAGACCCAGTACTTC.

CDR3 nucleotide sequence: TGTGCCAGCAGGGACTACAGAGGGAGGTACTCTGGAAACACCATATATTTT. Translating gives CASRDYRGRYSGNTIYF. This chain connects TRBV2 to TRBJ1-3; D is undetermined. This CDR3 has 17 amino acids. Germline CDR1 SNHLY, CDR2 FYNNEI. Trimming shortened V by 6 bases and J by 0 bases, and 18 bases separated the two germline ends. The full variable domain, its missing parts supplied by reference TRBV2 and TRBJ1-3, is EPEVTQTPSHQVTQMGQEVILRCVPISNHLYFYWYRQILGQKVEFLVSFYNNEISEKSEIFDDQFSVERPDGSNFTLKIRSTKLEDSAMYFCASRDYRGRYSGNTIYFGEGSWLTVV.